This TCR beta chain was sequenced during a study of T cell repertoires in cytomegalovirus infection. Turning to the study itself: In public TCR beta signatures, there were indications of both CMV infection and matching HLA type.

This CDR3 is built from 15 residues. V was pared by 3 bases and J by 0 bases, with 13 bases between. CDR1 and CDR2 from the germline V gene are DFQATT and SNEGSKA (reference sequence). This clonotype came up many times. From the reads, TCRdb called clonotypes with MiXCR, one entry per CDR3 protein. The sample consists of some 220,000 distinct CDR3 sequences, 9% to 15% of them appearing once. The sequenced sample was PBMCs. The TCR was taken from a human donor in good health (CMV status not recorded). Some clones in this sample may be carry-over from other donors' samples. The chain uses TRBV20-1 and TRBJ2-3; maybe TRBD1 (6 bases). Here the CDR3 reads CSASDDRSSTDTQYF. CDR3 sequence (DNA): TGCAGTGCTAGTGATGACAGGTCTAGCACAGATACGCAGTATTTT.